This T cell receptor beta chain was identified in a study of T cells in Graves' hyperthyroidism and ophthalmopathy. This clonotype occurred many times. Trimming took off 6 bases at V and 3 bases at J, with 12 bases between the two ends. The CDR3 contains 13 residues. CDR1 and CDR2 from the germline V gene are MDHEN and SYDVKM. The study excluded patients with uncontrolled infection, other autoimmune disease, pregnancy or lactation. What was amplified from RNA transcripts were TCR beta CDR3 regions. First-round RT-PCR of the TCR CDR3 relied on the HTBI primer set. MiXCR, run by TCRdb on the multiplex PCR reads, gives a single entry per CDR3 protein. Of roughly 650,000 distinct CDR3 sequences in the sample, 16% are singletons; the top ten hold about 3.5%.

The V call is TRBV28, the J call TRBJ2-7; tentatively, D is TRBD1 (5 bases). Specimen: blood. This clonotype was sampled from a woman aged 40 to 55 with Graves' ophthalmopathy. Written as DNA, the CDR3 is TGTGCCAGCAGCTTGAATAGGGGCTACGAGCAGTACTTC. Translating gives CASSLNRGYEQYF.